One sample yielded the 14 T cell receptor beta chains listed below, sequenced in a study of T cells in Graves' hyperthyroidism and ophthalmopathy. RNA transcripts gave rise to amplified TCR beta CDR3 regions. HTBI primers were employed in a first-round RT-PCR of the TCR CDR3. TCRdb used MiXCR to reprocess the multiplex PCR reads, holding one entry per CDR3 protein. The sample carries 550,000 to 850,000 distinct CDR3 sequences, approximately 18% recorded once. The sequenced sample consisted of blood. These receptors were collected from a woman in her fifties or sixties with Graves' hyperthyroidism that later progressed to Graves' ophthalmopathy.

This clonotype was counted many times. This chain links TRBV6-5 with TRBJ1-1; D is possibly TRBD1 (6 bases). In germline, CDR1 is MNHEY, CDR2 SVGAGI. Between the trimmed V and J ends, which lost 0 bases and 5 bases, there was a span of 13 bases. CDR3 size: 15 residues. The CDR3 protein is CASSYSAGGATEAFF. Here the CDR3 DNA reads TGTGCCAGCAGTTACTCGGCTGGGGGCGCGACTGAAGCTTTCTTT.

The chain joins TRBV3-1 to TRBJ1-4, with no clear D. The CDR3 loop spans 15 amino acids. Per germline, CDR1 LGHDT and CDR2 YNNKEL (reference sequence). Trimming stripped 0 bases from V and 8 bases from J, with 13 bases between. The CDR3 DNA follows: TGTGCCAGCAGCCAAGACCTCTTACCGGGGGAAAAACTGTTTTTT. Its translation is CASSQDLLPGEKLFF.

In regard to this clonotype: The junction departs from germline at one end; a sequencing error may be responsible. J is TRBJ2-3 and V is TRBV7-7; possibly TRBD2 for D (6 bases). The CDR3 sequence is 12 residues long. In germline, CDR1 is SSHAT, CDR2 FNYEAQ (reference sequence). The DNA of the CDR3 is TGTGCTAGCAGCCAGGAGGGGGATACGCAGTATTTT. Protein product: CASSQEGDTQYF. The full variable domain, in which reference TRBV7-7 and TRBJ2-3 provide the parts outside the CDR3, is GAGVSQSPRYKVTKRGQDVTLRCDPISSHATLYWYQQALGQGPEFLTYFNYEAQPDKSGLPSDRFSAERPEGSISTLTIQRTEQRDSAMYRCASSQEGDTQYFGPGTRLTVL.

This clonotype was detected ten times or more. The chain has TRBV20-1 and TRBJ1-5; no firm D call. Germline-derived CDR1 and CDR2 are DFQATT and SNEGSKA (reference sequence). The CDR3 covers 12 residues. Trimming pared 7 bases from V and 5 bases from J, leaving 12 bases between. CDR3 nucleotide sequence: TGCAGTGTAGGCCGACGAGATCAGCCCCAGCATTTT. This gives the protein CSVGRRDQPQHF.

In its sample, this clonotype was seen many times. This chain uses TRBV5-1 with TRBJ2-7; the D gene is possibly TRBD2 (6 bases). Trimming pared 0 bases from V and 6 bases from J, leaving 13 bases between. The CDR3 length is 14 residues. Germline V gene sequence: CDR1 SGHRS, CDR2 YFSETQ. The CDR3: CASSLGRASGEQYF. CDR3 coding DNA: TGCGCCAGCAGCTTGGGGAGGGCTTCGGGCGAGCAGTACTTC.

This clonotype showed up many times. The rearrangement links TRBV5-1 to TRBJ2-2; 9 positions match TRBD1. Germline CDR1 reads SGHRS; CDR2 reads YFSETQ. Trimming at V came to 2 bases and at J to 3 bases, leaving 2 bases not matched to a gene. The CDR3 sequence is 15 residues long. CDR3: CASSFGTGYTGELFF. The CDR3 DNA is TGCGCCAGCAGCTTCGGGACAGGGTACACCGGGGAGCTGTTTTTT.

The chain combines TRBV5-1 with TRBJ1-1; D gene ambiguous. Germline V lookup: CDR1 SGHRS, CDR2 YFSETQ. Trimming left V 0 bases short and J 0 bases short, with 12 bases between. The CDR3 consists of 16 residues. The CDR3 here is CASSLGVQVMNTEAFF. The CDR3 DNA reads as TGCGCCAGCAGCTTGGGGGTTCAGGTAATGAACACTGAAGCTTTCTTT.

The V call is TRBV10-3, the J call TRBJ1-1; 8 bases fit TRBD1. The V segment lost 2 bases and the J segment 3 bases; nucleotides outside the gene matches: 2. This CDR3 comprises 14 residues. Per germline, CDR1 ENHRY and CDR2 SYGVKD. CDR3 in DNA: TGTGCCATCAGTGAGGGACAGGGTCACACTGAAGCTTTCTTT. Amino acid sequence: CAISEGQGHTEAFF.

The chain links TRBV3-1 to TRBJ2-2; 8 positions agree with TRBD1. This CDR3 has 16 amino acids. V shed 4 bases, J shed 6 bases, and the junction held 10 bases outside the gene matches. In germline, CDR1 is LGHDT, CDR2 YNNKEL (reference sequence). The chain's CDR3 is CASSRLDRVLPGELFF. The CDR3 DNA reads TGTGCCAGCAGCCGCCTGGACAGGGTTCTCCCCGGGGAGCTGTTTTTT.

This clonotype showed up just a few times. The chain uses TRBV27 and TRBJ1-5; D is ambiguous. CDR3 size: 13 residues. Trimming removed 6 bases at V and 7 bases at J, with 13 bases between. The germline gives CDR1 MNHEY, CDR2 SMNVEV (reference sequence). CDR3 residues: CASRLRGSQPQHF. Written as DNA, the CDR3 is TGTGCCAGCAGGCTTCGGGGATCCCAGCCCCAGCATTTT.

The sample holds many counts of this clonotype. The chain couples TRBV6-1 to TRBJ1-5, with D possibly being TRBD1 (5 bases). This CDR3 contains 16 residues. Germline CDR1 and CDR2: MNHNS and SASEGT. The ends were cut back, 5 bases at V and 6 bases at J, with 20 bases in the middle. The chain's CDR3 is CASSTPGTAGSQPQHF. The CDR3 DNA sequence: TGTGCCAGCAGTACGCCCGGGACGGCGGGAAGTCAGCCCCAGCATTTT.

This clonotype came up many times. The chain couples TRBV2 to TRBJ2-7; TRBD1 matches 7 bases. J lost 5 bases, V lost 6 bases, and 4 bases had no gene match. This CDR3 contains 12 residues. Germline loops: CDR1 SNHLY, CDR2 FYNNEI. The CDR3 region has the DNA TGTGCCAGCAGCGACAGGGTCCACGAGCAGTACTTC. It yields the protein CASSDRVHEQYF.

This clonotype was seen ten or more times. The chain uses TRBV7-6 and TRBJ2-1, with D unresolved. The CDR3 contains 14 residues. V was pared by 0 bases and J by 2 bases, with 5 bases between. Germline CDR1 and CDR2: SGHVS and FNYEAQ. In DNA form, the CDR3 reads TGTGCCAGCAGCTTAGCCAACGCCTACAATGAGCAGTTCTTC. Translating gives CASSLANAYNEQFF.

This rearrangement joins TRBV3-1 to TRBJ1-2; TRBD1 matches at 9 bases. The germline V gene has CDR1 LGHDT and CDR2 YNNKEL (reference sequence). The trim removed 3 bases at V and 3 bases at J, leaving 17 bases unmatched. The CDR3 is 19 amino acids. The CDR3 DNA sequence: TGTGCCAGCAGCCATGCCGGGGGCCGGGACAGGGCCCTCTACTATGGCTACACCTTC. Encoded protein: CASSHAGGRDRALYYGYTF.